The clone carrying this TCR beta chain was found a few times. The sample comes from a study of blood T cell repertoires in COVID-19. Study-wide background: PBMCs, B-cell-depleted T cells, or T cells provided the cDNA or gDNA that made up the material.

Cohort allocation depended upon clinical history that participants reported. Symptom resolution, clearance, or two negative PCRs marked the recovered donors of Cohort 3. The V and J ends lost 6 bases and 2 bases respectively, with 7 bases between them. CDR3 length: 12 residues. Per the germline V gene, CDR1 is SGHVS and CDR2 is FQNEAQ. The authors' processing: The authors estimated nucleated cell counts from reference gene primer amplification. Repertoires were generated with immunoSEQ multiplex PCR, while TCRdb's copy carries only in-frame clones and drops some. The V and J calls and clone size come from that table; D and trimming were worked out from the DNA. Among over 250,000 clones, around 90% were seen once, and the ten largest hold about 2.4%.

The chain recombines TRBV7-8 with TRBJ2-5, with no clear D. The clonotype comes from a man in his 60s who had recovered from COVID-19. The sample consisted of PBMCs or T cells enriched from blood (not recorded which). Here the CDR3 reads CASRRQQETQYF. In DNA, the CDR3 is TGTGCCAGCAGGCGGCAGCAAGAGACCCAGTACTTC.